This is a list of T cell receptor beta chains from one sample in a study of blood T cell repertoires in COVID-19. Profiling relied on immunoSEQ multiplex PCR, and the TCRdb table lists in-frame clones only, not all of them. Seen here are 290,000 or so clones, around 90% observed once, and the top ten hold around 4.5%. The sequenced sample was PBMCs or T cells enriched from blood (not recorded which). The receptors were gathered from a woman younger than 35 with acute COVID-19. CDR3s include the opening cysteine and the closing phenylalanine or tryptophan. The D gene is left open where the match is weak. Size is omitted from some rows. Given values are once, few, many or a class for expanded clones.

v_call	d_call	clone_size	j_call	cdr3_nt	cdr3_aa
TRBV10-3	NA	once	TRBJ1-5	TGTGCCATCAGTGAGGACAGTAATCAGCCCCAGCATTTT	CAISEDSNQPQHF
TRBV6-5	TRBD1	NA	TRBJ2-2	TGTGCCACACAGGGGCCAAACACCGGGGAGCTGTTTTTT	CATQGPNTGELFF
TRBV6-5	NA	NA	TRBJ1-2	TGTGCCAGCAGTTACCGGTCGGGCGGGTTCTCATATGGCTACACCTTC	CASSYRSGGFSYGYTF
TRBV7-3	TRBD1	NA	TRBJ2-7	TGTGCCAGCAGCTTAATGGGACAGGGAAGTACCTACGAGCAGTACTTC	CASSLMGQGSTYEQYF
TRBV5-1	TRBD1	NA	TRBJ1-2	TGCGCCAGCAGCTTAGCGTGGGACAGGTTGCATGGCTACACCTTC	CASSLAWDRLHGYTF
TRBV27	TRBD2	NA	TRBJ2-1	TGTGCCAGCAGTTCTTTAGCGGGAGGCACCTACAATGAGCAGTTCTTC	CASSSLAGGTYNEQFF
TRBV7-9	TRBD2	once	TRBJ2-1	TGTGCCAGCAGCTTGCGTCCGGGACTAGCGGGAGCGGGGAATGAGCAGTTCTTC	CASSLRPGLAGAGNEQFF
TRBV28	TRBD2	NA	TRBJ2-1	TGTGCCAGCAGTTTAGAGAGACTAGCGGGAAGAATCAATGAGCAGTTCTTC	CASSLERLAGRINEQFF
TRBV15	TRBD1	NA	TRBJ1-2	TGTGCCACCAGCAGAGATACAGGGGTTCGAGCCTATGGCTACACCTTC	CATSRDTGVRAYGYTF
TRBV6-4	NA	few	TRBJ2-7	TGTGCCAGCAGTGATGGGGCAGGAGACCTCTACGAGCAGTACTTC	CASSDGAGDLYEQYF
TRBV10-3	NA	once	TRBJ1-2	TGTGCCATCTACCCGGACGGAGGAGAGGGCTACACCTTC	CAIYPDGGEGYTF
TRBV3-1/TRBV3-2	TRBD1	NA	TRBJ2-7	TGTGCCAGCAGCCGGACAGGGGGCCCCTACGAGCAGTACTTC	CASSRTGGPYEQYF
TRBV28	TRBD1	NA	TRBJ2-7	TGTGCCAGCAGTTTCCAAGGACAGGGGGCCTACGAGCAGTACTTC	CASSFQGQGAYEQYF
TRBV2	TRBD1	NA	TRBJ1-6	TGTGCCAGCAGTGGAGTGGTGACAGGGGACTCACCCCTCCACTTT	CASSGVVTGDSPLHF
TRBV9	NA	once	TRBJ1-6	TGTGCCAGCAGCCTGGGGACCGGCGGAGGGTCACCCCTCCACTTT	CASSLGTGGGSPLHF
TRBV5-4	NA	NA	TRBJ2-1	TGTGCCAGCAGCTTTGGACAGTTAAACTACAATGAGCAGTTCTTC	CASSFGQLNYNEQFF
TRBV19	TRBD1	NA	TRBJ2-2	TGTGCCAGTAGTATCTACGGGACAGTGAACACCGGGGAGCTGTTTTTT	CASSIYGTVNTGELFF
TRBV19	NA	once	TRBJ1-2	TGTGCCAGTACCTCGCAGGCGGGAGGGGGCTATGGCTACACCTTC	CASTSQAGGGYGYTF
TRBV19	NA	NA	TRBJ1-1	TGTGCCAGTAGCCCCTCGGGGAGGGGGATAATGAACACTGAAGCTTTCTTT	CASSPSGRGIMNTEAFF
TRBV6-5	TRBD1	NA	TRBJ1-2	TGTGCCAGCAGCTGGGACAGGGAGGTATATGGCTACACCTTC	CASSWDREVYGYTF
TRBV19	NA	NA	TRBJ2-3	TGTGCCAGTAAGCCCGTTCCTAGCACAGATACGCAGTATTTT	CASKPVPSTDTQYF
TRBV10-3	NA	once	TRBJ1-4	TGTGCCATCAGTGGCCCAGGAAATGAAAAACTGTTTTTT	CAISGPGNEKLFF
TRBV2	NA	once	TRBJ1-5	TGTGCCAGCAATGAGAGGGAAAGCAATCAGCCCCAGCATTTT	CASNERESNQPQHF